This is a list of T cell receptor beta chains from one sample in a study of spatial heterogeneity in lung cancer. TCRdb independently ran MiXCR on the 5' RACE reads; one entry per CDR3 protein. The sample records approximately 93,000 distinct CDR3 sequences, approximately 19% being singletons. Source: PBMCs, taken at follow-up. Receptor source: a male donor with early-stage non-small cell lung cancer. Each CDR3 is given with its conserved first and last residue. D genes are given only for firm matches. Clone size is shown for a subset of rows, as once, few, many or a class of expanded clone.

clone_size | d_call | j_call | v_call | cdr3_aa | cdr3_nt
. | . | TRBJ1-3 | TRBV30 | CAWSGGNTIYF | TGTGCCTGGAGTGGAGGAAACACCATATATTTT
few | TRBD2 | TRBJ2-1 | TRBV5-1 | CASTFQGGVANEQFF | TGCGCCAGCACCTTCCAGGGAGGGGTGGCCAATGAGCAGTTCTTC
. | . | TRBJ2-3 | TRBV7-2 | CASSLGRGTAMDTQYF | TGTGCCAGCAGCTTAGGGAGGGGGACAGCTATGGATACGCAGTATTTT
few | . | TRBJ1-6 | TRBV27 | CASSFARRTPLHF | TGTGCCAGCAGTTTTGCTCGGCGGACACCCCTCCACTTT
few | . | TRBJ2-1 | TRBV7-2 | CASSFQGVRDEQFF | TGTGCCAGCAGCTTTCAAGGCGTGCGGGATGAGCAGTTCTTC
. | . | TRBJ2-1 | TRBV20-1 | CSSSRTVNNEQFF | TGCAGCTCCAGCAGGACAGTAAACAATGAGCAGTTCTTC
. | TRBD2 | TRBJ2-2 | TRBV3-1 | CASSQRTSGYTGELFF | TGTGCCAGCAGCCAAAGGACTAGCGGGTACACCGGGGAGCTGTTTTTT
few | . | TRBJ2-5 | TRBV5-1 | CASTALGGQETQYF | TGCGCCAGTACTGCGTTGGGGGGCCAAGAGACCCAGTACTTC
few | TRBD1 | TRBJ2-7 | TRBV19 | CASSLPGQGSYEQYF | TGTGCCAGTAGCTTACCGGGACAGGGTTCCTACGAGCAGTACTTC
few | TRBD1 | TRBJ2-2 | TRBV2 | CASRSTGMAGELFF | TGTGCCAGCAGATCGACAGGGATGGCCGGGGAGCTGTTTTTT
few | TRBD1 | TRBJ1-4 | TRBV20-1 | CSANRGSEKLFF | TGCAGTGCTAACAGGGGGAGTGAAAAACTGTTTTTT
few | . | TRBJ2-5 | TRBV4-3 | CASSQDRSPGETQYF | TGCGCCAGCAGCCAAGACAGATCCCCTGGAGAGACCCAGTACTTC
. | . | TRBJ2-2 | TRBV2 | CASSTGTGELFF | TGTGCCAGCAGTACCGGGACCGGGGAGCTGTTTTTT
few | . | TRBJ2-5 | TRBV6-2/TRBV6-3 | CASSYEETQYF | TGTGCCAGCAGTTACGAGGAGACCCAGTACTTC
. | . | TRBJ2-5 | TRBV2 | CASSDTLTLLGFGETQYF | TGTGCCAGCAGTGACACCTTGACCCTGTTGGGTTTTGGAGAGACCCAGTACTTC
. | . | TRBJ2-2 | TRBV7-2 | CASNPNTGELFF | TGTGCCAGCAACCCGAACACCGGGGAGCTGTTTTTT
few | TRBD2 | TRBJ2-1 | TRBV6-2/TRBV6-3 | CASGPTSGDYNEQFF | TGTGCCAGCGGACCGACTAGCGGGGACTACAATGAGCAGTTCTTC
few | . | TRBJ1-1 | TRBV20-1 | CSAREGGGRGNTEAFF | TGCAGTGCTAGAGAGGGCGGGGGAAGAGGGAACACTGAAGCTTTCTTT
many | . | TRBJ2-2 | TRBV5-4 | CASSISQNTGELFF | TGTGCCAGCAGCATCTCCCAGAACACCGGGGAGCTGTTTTTT
. | . | TRBJ2-7 | TRBV20-1 | CSAESGESGPVYEQYF | TGCAGTGCTGAATCGGGGGAAAGCGGGCCGGTCTACGAGCAGTACTTC
. | . | TRBJ2-3 | TRBV25-1 | CASSEWGQDTQYF | TGTGCCAGCAGTGAATGGGGGCAAGATACGCAGTATTTT
. | . | TRBJ1-1 | TRBV10-3 | CAISVSPNFEAFF | TGTGCCATCAGTGTCTCTCCGAATTTTGAAGCTTTCTTT
. | . | TRBJ2-2 | TRBV11-3 | CASSKAQGNSAGELFF | TGTGCCAGCAGCAAAGCACAGGGTAATAGTGCCGGGGAGCTGTTTTTT
many | . | TRBJ2-1 | TRBV5-6 | CASSFGGTGSYNEQFF | TGTGCCAGCAGCTTTGGAGGAACAGGTTCCTACAATGAGCAGTTCTTC
. | TRBD1 | TRBJ2-1 | TRBV18 | CASSPTGQGAFNEQFF | TGTGCCAGCTCACCTACGGGACAGGGGGCGTTCAATGAGCAGTTCTTC